This T cell receptor beta chain was identified during a study of control samples from healthy donors and cancer patients (dated by TCRdb to about 2020). A word on this clone: Its antigen target is currently unknown. No base quality information exists; no much larger clone differs at one position.

The germline V gene (reference sequence) specifies GTSNPN as CDR1 and SVGIG as CDR2. After removal of 5 bases from V and 7 bases from J, the junction retains 11 bases not matched to a gene. There are 15 amino acids in the CDR3, from cysteine to phenylalanine inclusive. The entry retains the CDR3 DNA only, 45 bases that are in frame from base 1. The method was the immunoSEQ multiplex PCR assay. The table was pulled from immuneACCESS by TCRdb, which kept in-frame rearrangements only. Such tables lose some clones; where checked, under half of the loss comes from unresolved V genes, and the rest has no known cause. For this sample the table gives some 150,000 clones, of which 93% were detected only once. The top ten hold approximately 4% of the sample.

Sequencing was performed on blood. The chain is assembled from TRBV30 and TRBJ1-6; 7 nucleotides in the junction match TRBD1. The receptor comes from a woman aged 55 to 70 in good health. The CDR3 region has the sequence CAWAAGTARNSPLHF. The nucleotide sequence is TGTGCCTGGGCCGCCGGGACAGCCAGAAATTCACCCCTCCACTTT.